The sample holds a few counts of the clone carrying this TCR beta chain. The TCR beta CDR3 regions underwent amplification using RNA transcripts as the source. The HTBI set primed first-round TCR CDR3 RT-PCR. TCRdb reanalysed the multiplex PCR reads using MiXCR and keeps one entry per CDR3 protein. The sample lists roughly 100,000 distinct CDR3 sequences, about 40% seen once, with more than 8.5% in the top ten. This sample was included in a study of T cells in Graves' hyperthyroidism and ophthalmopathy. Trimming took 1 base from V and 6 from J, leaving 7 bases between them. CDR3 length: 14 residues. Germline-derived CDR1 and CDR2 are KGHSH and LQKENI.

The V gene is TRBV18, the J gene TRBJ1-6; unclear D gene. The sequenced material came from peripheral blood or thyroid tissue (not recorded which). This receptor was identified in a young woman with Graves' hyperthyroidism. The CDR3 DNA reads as TGTGCCAGCTCACCACTAAGGCTTAATTCACCCCTCCACTTT. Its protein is CASSPLRLNSPLHF. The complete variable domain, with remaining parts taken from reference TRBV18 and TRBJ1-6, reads NAGVMQNPRHLVRRRGQEARLRCSPMKGHSHVYWYRQLPEEGLKFMVYLQKENIIDESGMPKERFSAEFPKEGPSILRIQQVVRGDSAAYFCASSPLRLNSPLHFGNGTRLTVT.